This T cell receptor (beta chain) appears in the sequencing data of a study of blood T cell repertoires in COVID-19. Whole-study context: Sources were T cells, B-cell-depleted T cells, or PBMCs; the material itself was cDNA or gDNA.

Study members were between about 18 and 100 years old and lived in 24 US regions. Cohorts were assigned according to the clinical history that participants reported. This CDR3 region has 17 residues. The V gene's germline CDR1 is SGHDT and CDR2 YYEEEE. V dropped 4 bases and J dropped 1; count of bases not matched to a gene: 6. Repertoires were generated with immunoSEQ multiplex PCR, while TCRdb's copy carries only in-frame clones and drops some. The data hold about 140,000 clones, with 86% observed a single time. The chain combines TRBV5-6 with TRBJ2-7; 15 positions match TRBD2. Sequencing was done on a sample of PBMCs or T cells enriched from blood (not recorded which). This receptor was obtained from a man aged 50 or older who had recovered from COVID-19. Written as DNA, the CDR3 is TGTGCCAGCAGCCATCCGGGACTAGCGGGGGGATCCTACGAGCAGTACTTC. It encodes CASSHPGLAGGSYEQYF.